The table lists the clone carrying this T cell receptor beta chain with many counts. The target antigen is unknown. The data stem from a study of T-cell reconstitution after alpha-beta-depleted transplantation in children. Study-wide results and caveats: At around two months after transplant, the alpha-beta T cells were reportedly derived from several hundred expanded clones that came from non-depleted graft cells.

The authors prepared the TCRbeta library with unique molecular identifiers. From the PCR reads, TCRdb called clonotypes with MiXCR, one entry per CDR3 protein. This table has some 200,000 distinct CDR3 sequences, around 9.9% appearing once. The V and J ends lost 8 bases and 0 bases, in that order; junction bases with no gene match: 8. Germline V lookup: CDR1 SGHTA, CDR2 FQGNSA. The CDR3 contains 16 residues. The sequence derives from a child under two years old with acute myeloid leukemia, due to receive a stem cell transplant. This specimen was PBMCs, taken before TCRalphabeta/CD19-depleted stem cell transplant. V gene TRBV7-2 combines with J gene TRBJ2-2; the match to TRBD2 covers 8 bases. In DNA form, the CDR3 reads TGTGCCAGCCATAACGCGGGGGGCCCGAACACCGGGGAGCTGTTTTTT. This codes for CASHNAGGPNTGELFF.